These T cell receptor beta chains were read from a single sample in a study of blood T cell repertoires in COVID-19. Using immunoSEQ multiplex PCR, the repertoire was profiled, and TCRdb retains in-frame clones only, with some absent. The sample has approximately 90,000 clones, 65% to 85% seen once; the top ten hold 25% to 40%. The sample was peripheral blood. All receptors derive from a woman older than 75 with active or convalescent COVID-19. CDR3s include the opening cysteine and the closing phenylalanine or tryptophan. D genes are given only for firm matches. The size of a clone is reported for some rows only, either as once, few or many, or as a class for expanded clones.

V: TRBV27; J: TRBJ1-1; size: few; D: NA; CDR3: CASSFQGWGLDEAFF; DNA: TGTGCCAGCAGTTTCCAGGGTTGGGGACTCGATGAAGCTTTCTTT
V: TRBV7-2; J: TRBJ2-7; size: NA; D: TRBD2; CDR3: CASSTQAGGPTYEQYF; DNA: TGTGCCAGCAGCACCCAAGCGGGGGGGCCTACCTACGAGCAGTACTTC
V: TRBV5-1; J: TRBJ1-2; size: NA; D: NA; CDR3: CASSDGAYYGYTF; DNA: TGCGCCAGCTCCGATGGGGCTTACTATGGCTACACCTTC
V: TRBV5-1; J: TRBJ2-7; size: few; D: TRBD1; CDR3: CASSGGTVAGVDEQYF; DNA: TGCGCCAGCAGCGGTGGGACAGTTGCTGGGGTCGACGAGCAGTACTTC
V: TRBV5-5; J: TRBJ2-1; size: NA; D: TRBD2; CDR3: CASSLVQVAGGYNEQFF; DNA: TGTGCCAGCAGCTTGGTTCAGGTGGCGGGAGGGTACAATGAGCAGTTCTTC
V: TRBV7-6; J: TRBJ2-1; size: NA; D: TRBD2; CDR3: CASSSQPGLAGFGSYNEQFF; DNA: TGTGCCAGCAGCTCCCAGCCAGGACTAGCGGGATTTGGTTCCTACAATGAGCAGTTCTTC
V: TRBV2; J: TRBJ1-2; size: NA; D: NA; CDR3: CASSEEDSSVGYGYTF; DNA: TGTGCCAGCAGTGAAGAGGACAGCTCCGTAGGCTATGGCTACACCTTC
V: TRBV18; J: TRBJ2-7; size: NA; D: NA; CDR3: CASSPGGGVNSYEQYF; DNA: TGTGCCAGCTCACCGGGGGGAGGAGTTAACTCCTACGAGCAGTACTTC
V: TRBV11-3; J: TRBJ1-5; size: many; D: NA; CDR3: CASPLPQGGNQPQHF; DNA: TGTGCCAGCCCCTTACCCCAGGGTGGCAATCAGCCCCAGCATTTT
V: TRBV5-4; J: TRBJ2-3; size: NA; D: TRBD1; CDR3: CASSLRTGPTDTQYF; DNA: TGTGCCAGCAGCCTAAGGACAGGGCCCACAGATACGCAGTATTTT
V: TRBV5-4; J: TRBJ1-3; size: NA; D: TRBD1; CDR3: CASSLDRGRTGNTIYF; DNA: TGTGCCAGCAGCTTAGACAGGGGGCGGACTGGAAACACCATATATTTT
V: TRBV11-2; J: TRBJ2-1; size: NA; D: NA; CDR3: CASSLGVLEGNEQFF; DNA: TGTGCCAGCAGCTTAGGCGTCCTTGAGGGCAATGAGCAGTTCTTC
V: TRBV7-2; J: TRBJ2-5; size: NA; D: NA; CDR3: CASSWIGTPQETQYF; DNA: TGTGCCAGCAGCTGGATCGGGACTCCTCAAGAGACCCAGTACTTC
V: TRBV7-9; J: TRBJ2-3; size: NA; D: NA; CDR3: CASSLGGSGTQYF; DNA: TGTGCCAGCAGCTTAGGGGGCTCGGGTACGCAGTATTTT
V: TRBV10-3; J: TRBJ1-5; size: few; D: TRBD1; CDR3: CATTDREHQPQHF; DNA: TGTGCCACCACGGACAGGGAACATCAGCCCCAGCATTTT
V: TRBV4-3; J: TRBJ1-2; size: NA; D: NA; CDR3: CASSQDIFTGGYTF; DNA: TGCGCCAGCAGCCAAGATATCTTCACGGGGGGCTACACCTTC
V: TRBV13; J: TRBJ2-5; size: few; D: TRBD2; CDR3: CASSYSGLAENQETQYF; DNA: TGTGCCAGCAGCTACTCCGGACTAGCGGAGAACCAAGAGACCCAGTACTTC
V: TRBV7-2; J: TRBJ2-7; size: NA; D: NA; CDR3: CASRMEPGGLHEQYF; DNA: TGTGCCAGCAGGATGGAGCCGGGGGGCTTACACGAGCAGTACTTC
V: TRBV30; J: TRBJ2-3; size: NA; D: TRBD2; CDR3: CASPTSVMPSTDTQYF; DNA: TGTGCCTCCCCGACTAGCGTTATGCCTAGCACAGATACGCAGTATTTT
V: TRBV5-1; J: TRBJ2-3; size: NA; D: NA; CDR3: CASSSLQDGTDTQYF; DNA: TGCGCCAGCAGCTCTTTACAGGACGGCACAGATACGCAGTATTTT
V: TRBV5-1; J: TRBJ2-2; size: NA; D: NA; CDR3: CASSLGGSPRTGELFF; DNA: TGCGCCAGCAGCTTGGGGGGCAGCCCTCGCACCGGGGAGCTGTTTTTT
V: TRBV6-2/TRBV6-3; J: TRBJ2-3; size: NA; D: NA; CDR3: CASSYGQDTQYF; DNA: TGTGCCAGCAGTTACGGGCAAGATACGCAGTATTTT
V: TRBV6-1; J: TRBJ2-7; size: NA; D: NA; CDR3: CASSEARKPTYEQYF; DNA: TGTGCCAGCAGTGAAGCGCGGAAGCCCACCTACGAGCAGTACTTC
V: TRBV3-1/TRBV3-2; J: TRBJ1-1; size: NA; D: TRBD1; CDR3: CASSQEVQGREAFF; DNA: TGTGCCAGCAGCCAAGAGGTACAGGGGAGAGAAGCTTTCTTT
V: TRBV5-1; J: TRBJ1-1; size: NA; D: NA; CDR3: CASSPGLWNTEAFF; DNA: TGCGCCAGCAGCCCGGGACTCTGGAACACTGAAGCTTTCTTT
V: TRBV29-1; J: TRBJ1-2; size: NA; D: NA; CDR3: CSVEDVDIGPGDTF; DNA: TGCAGCGTTGAAGATGTGGACATTGGCCCCGGAGACACCTTC
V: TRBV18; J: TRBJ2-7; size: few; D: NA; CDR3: CASSPDSYEQYF; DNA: TGTGCCAGCTCTCCGGACAGCTACGAGCAGTACTTC
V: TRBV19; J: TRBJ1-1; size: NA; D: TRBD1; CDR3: CASSPMGGQRNTEAFF; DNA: TGTGCCAGTAGCCCGATGGGGGGACAGCGGAACACTGAAGCTTTCTTT
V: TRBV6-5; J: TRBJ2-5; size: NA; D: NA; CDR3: CASSFWQSGQETQYF; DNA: TGTGCCAGCAGTTTTTGGCAGTCTGGCCAAGAGACCCAGTACTTC
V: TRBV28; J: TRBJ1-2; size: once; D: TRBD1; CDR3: CASTTPNRGPNYGYTF; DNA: TGTGCCAGCACCACACCGAACAGGGGCCCTAACTATGGCTACACCTTC
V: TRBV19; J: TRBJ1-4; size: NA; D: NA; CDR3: CASTLGALGGEKLFF; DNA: TGTGCCAGTACCCTGGGGGCCCTTGGAGGTGAAAAACTGTTTTTT
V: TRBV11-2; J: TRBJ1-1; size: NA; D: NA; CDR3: CASSLSGPDTEAFF; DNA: TGTGCCAGCAGCTTATCCGGTCCCGACACTGAAGCTTTCTTT
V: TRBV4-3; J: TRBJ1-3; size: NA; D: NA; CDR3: CASSPGGGPNSGNTIYF; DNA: TGCGCCAGCAGCCCGGGAGGTGGGCCGAACTCTGGAAACACCATATATTTT
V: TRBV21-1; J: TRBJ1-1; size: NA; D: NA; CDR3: CASSRDRIRTEAFF; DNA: TGTGCCAGCAGCCGGGACAGGATCAGGACTGAAGCTTTCTTT
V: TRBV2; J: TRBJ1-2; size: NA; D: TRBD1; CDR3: CASSGTAYGYTF; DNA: TGTGCCAGCAGCGGGACAGCCTATGGCTACACCTTC
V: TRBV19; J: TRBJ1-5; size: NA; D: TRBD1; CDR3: CASIHIRQGPKQPQHF; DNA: TGTGCCAGTATTCATATCCGACAGGGCCCCAAGCAGCCCCAGCATTTT
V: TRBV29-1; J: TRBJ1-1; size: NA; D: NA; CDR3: CSVETGTEAFF; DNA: TGCAGCGTTGAGACCGGGACTGAAGCTTTCTTT
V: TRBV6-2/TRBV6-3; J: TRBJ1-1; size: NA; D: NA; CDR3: CASSSTTPLSEAFF; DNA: TGTGCCAGCAGCTCGACGACACCCCTGTCCGAAGCTTTCTTT
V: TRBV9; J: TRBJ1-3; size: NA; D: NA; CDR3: CASSVGEGSIYF; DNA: TGTGCCAGCAGCGTAGGGGAGGGGTCCATATATTTT
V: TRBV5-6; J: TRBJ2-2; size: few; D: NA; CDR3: CASSQGQWTGELFF; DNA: TGTGCCAGCAGCCAAGGACAGTGGACCGGGGAGCTGTTTTTT